This TCR beta chain was sequenced during a study of blood T cell repertoires in COVID-19. Study background: COVID-19 samples, acute and convalescent, were from the United States, Italy and Spain. T cells, B-cell-depleted T cells, or PBMCs provided the cDNA or gDNA that served as material.

This clone has just one count. In the study's own analysis: Reference gene primer amplification gave nucleated cell count estimates. Only in-frame clones appear in the TCRdb table, and some are missing; sequencing was by immunoSEQ multiplex PCR. V, J and clone size reflect that table, while D and trimming were determined from the DNA. The sample records some 250,000 clones, approximately 88% being singletons. The sample was peripheral blood. The TCR sequence derives from a human donor in a cohort sampled during active COVID-19.

The CDR3 here is CASSPFRGATNEKLFF. In DNA form, the CDR3 reads TGCGCCAGCAGCCCTTTCAGGGGTGCAACTAATGAAAAACTGTTTTTT. V gene TRBV4-1 combines with J gene TRBJ1-4; maybe TRBD1 (6 bases). The V gene's germline CDR1 is MGHRA and CDR2 YSYEKL. The CDR3 runs 16 residues. V shed 4 bases and J shed 0 bases, with 12 bases lying between them.